Presented here are 8 T cell receptor beta chains from one specimen sequenced in a study of shared clonotypes between healthy human individuals (dated by TCRdb to the early 2020s). The library was generated by the immunoSEQ multiplex PCR assay. Sourced from immuneACCESS, this table was stored by TCRdb with only in-frame sequences that have V and J called. A share of the clones is absent; for the studies checked, an unresolved V gene accounts for under half, and the remainder has no known explanation. This sample lists 2 million to 2.5 million clones; 93% were detected once. The ten largest account for under 0.45% of the sample. Sequences were obtained from naive CD4+ T cells from PBMCs. The sample's cell subset or site label is to be understood as: CD45RA+ positively selected. These receptors came from a man aged 18 to 35 in good health. Some clones in this sample may be carry-over from other donors' samples.

This chain uses TRBV9 with TRBJ2-3; possibly TRBD1 for D (5 bases). CDR3 size: 15 residues. V lost 5 bases to trimming and J lost 6 bases, with 19 bases between them. Germline CDR1 is SGDLS and CDR2 is YYNGEE. The CDR3: CASSRAPQGVDTQYF. CDR3 coding DNA: TGTGCCAGCAGTCGGGCTCCGCAAGGGGTGGATACGCAGTATTTT.

This clone was picked up a small number of times. The CDR3 DNA reads as TGTGCCAGCAGCGGACAGGGGACATACTATGGCTACACCTTC. Encoded protein: CASSGQGTYYGYTF. The chain is built from TRBV6-1 and TRBJ1-2, with 9 bases fitting TRBD1. Losses at the gene ends were 6 bases for V and 3 bases for J; bases not matched to a gene: 5. CDR1 is MNHNS, CDR2 SASEGT, per germline. This CDR3 region has 14 residues.

This rearrangement joins TRBV9 to TRBJ2-5, with D unresolved. This CDR3 spans 13 amino acids. Trimming cost V 4 bases and J 5 bases, with 12 bases left between them. Germline CDR1 and CDR2: SGDLS and YYNGEE. CDR3 DNA: TGTGCCAGCAGCCCATCACAAAGGGAGACCCAGTACTTC. Protein: CASSPSQRETQYF.

This clone appeared a single time. The gene calls are TRBV2 and TRBJ2-2; D is unresolved. The germline V gene has CDR1 SNHLY and CDR2 FYNNEI. Deletions cut 7 bases from V and 2 bases from J, with 20 bases between. The CDR3 length is 17 residues. CDR3 protein: CASKVGPPRANTGELFF. CDR3 coding DNA: TGTGCCAGCAAGGTCGGCCCTCCTCGTGCAAACACCGGGGAGCTGTTTTTT. Full variable domain (outside the CDR3, taken from reference TRBV2 and TRBJ2-2): EPEVTQTPSHQVTQMGQEVILRCVPISNHLYFYWYRQILGQKVEFLVSFYNNEISEKSEIFDDQFSVERPDGSNFTLKIRSTKLEDSAMYFCASKVGPPRANTGELFFGEGSRLTVL.

This clone was seen just once. This rearrangement joins TRBV7-2 to TRBJ2-2; 11 bases map to TRBD2. Per germline, CDR1 SGHTA and CDR2 FQGNSA. V shed 8 bases and J 6 bases; nucleotides not matched to a gene: 5. This CDR3 spans 14 amino acids. In DNA form, the CDR3 reads TGTGCCAGCTTACTAGCGGGAGAGGCCGGGGAGCTGTTTTTT. Translating gives CASLLAGEAGELFF. The full variable domain, in which reference TRBV7-2 and TRBJ2-2 provide the parts outside the CDR3, is GAGVSQSPSNKVTEKGKDVELRCDPISGHTALYWYRQSLGQGLEFLIYFQGNSAPDKSGLPSDRFSAERTGGSVSTLTIQRTQQEDSAVYLCASLLAGEAGELFFGEGSRLTVL.

This clone was recorded once. The rearrangement uses TRBV27 and TRBJ2-1; 10 bases match TRBD2. Per the germline V gene, CDR1 is MNHEY and CDR2 is SMNVEV (reference sequence). The V segment lost 6 bases and the J segment 4 bases; nucleotides outside the gene matches: 6. The CDR3 loop spans 15 amino acids. CDR3 loop: CASSPLAGDYNEQFF. CDR3 nucleotides: TGTGCCAGCAGCCCCCTAGCGGGAGATTACAATGAGCAGTTCTTC.

Concerning this clone: Distinct nucleotide sequences in the sample also encode this CDR3. The chain couples TRBV29-1 to TRBJ1-4; maybe TRBD1 (6 bases). CDR3 length: 13 residues. Per germline, CDR1 SQVTM and CDR2 ANQGSEA. V lost 4 bases, J lost 5 bases, and 11 bases lay in between. The CDR3 DNA follows: TGCAGCGTTGGGGGGCGGACAAATGAAAAACTGTTTTTT. This codes for CSVGGRTNEKLFF. Combining the CDR3 with reference TRBV29-1 and TRBJ1-4 gives the whole variable domain SAVISQKPSRDICQRGTSLTIQCQVDSQVTMMFWYRQQPGQSLTLIATANQGSEATYESGFVIDKFPISRPNLTFSTLTVSNMSPEDSSIYLCSVGGRTNEKLFFGSGTQLSVL.

Note on this clone: Other DNA sequences within the sample encode an identical CDR3. The rearrangement joins TRBV6-5 to TRBJ1-5; D possibly corresponds to TRBD1 (5 bases). V was pared by 0 bases and J by 1 base, with 7 bases between. Germline V gives CDR1 MNHEY, CDR2 SVGAGI. The CDR3 is 15 amino acids. CDR3 residues: CASSYSGGSNQPQHF. CDR3 sequence (DNA): TGTGCCAGCAGTTACTCGGGGGGAAGCAATCAGCCCCAGCATTTT.